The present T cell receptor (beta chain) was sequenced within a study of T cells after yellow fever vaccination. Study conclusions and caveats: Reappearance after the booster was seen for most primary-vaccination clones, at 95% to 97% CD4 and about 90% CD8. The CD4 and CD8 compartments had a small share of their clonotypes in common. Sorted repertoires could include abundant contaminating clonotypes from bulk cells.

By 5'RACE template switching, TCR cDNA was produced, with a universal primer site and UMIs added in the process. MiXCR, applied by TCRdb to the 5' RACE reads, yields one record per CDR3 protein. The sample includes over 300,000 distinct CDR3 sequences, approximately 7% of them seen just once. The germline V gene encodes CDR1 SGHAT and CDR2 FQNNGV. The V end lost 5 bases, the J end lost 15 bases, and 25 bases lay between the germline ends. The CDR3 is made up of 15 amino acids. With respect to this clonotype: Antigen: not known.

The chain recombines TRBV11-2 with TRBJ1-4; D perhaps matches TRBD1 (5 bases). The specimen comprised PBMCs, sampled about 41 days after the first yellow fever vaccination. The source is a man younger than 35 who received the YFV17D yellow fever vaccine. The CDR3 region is CASSGLIQGPRDVFF. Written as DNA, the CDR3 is TGTGCCAGCAGCGGACTTATTCAGGGCCCCCGAGACGTGTTTTTT.